The 31 T cell receptor beta chains below were found in one sample sequenced in a study of blood T cell repertoires in COVID-19. Assay used: immunoSEQ multiplex PCR; TCRdb lists only in-frame clones, some missing. The sample lists 100,000 or so clones, roughly 86% occurring once. What was sequenced was peripheral blood. The source is a man over 45 with active or convalescent COVID-19.

The genes are TRBV13 and TRBJ2-2; maybe TRBD2 (5 bases). The V and J ends lost 1 base and 13 bases respectively, with 16 bases between them. The V gene's germline CDR1 is PRHDT and CDR2 FYEKMQ (reference sequence). The CDR3 spans 14 residues. The CDR3, as DNA: TGTGCCAGCAGCTTAGAGAGGGCCACAAGCGCGCTGTTTTTT. Encoded protein: CASSLERATSALFF.

In its sample, this clone was seen once. The rearrangement links TRBV4-2 to TRBJ1-4; TRBD1 aligns across 10 bases. From germline, CDR1 is LGHNA and CDR2 YNFKEQ. Germline trimming cut 0 bases from V and 7 bases from J; bases unmatched to any gene: 5. CDR3 size: 16 residues. The CDR3: CASSQDLGTGVEKLFF. The DNA of the CDR3 is TGTGCCAGCAGCCAAGATCTCGGGACAGGGGTTGAAAAACTGTTTTTT.

This clone was seen a single time. This CDR3 is CASRGYGEQYF. In DNA, the CDR3 is TGTGCCAGCAGGGGCTACGGCGAGCAGTACTTC. The chain couples TRBV2 to TRBJ2-7; no definite D call. Germline-derived CDR1 and CDR2 are SNHLY and FYNNEI. The V gene lost 6 bases and the J gene lost 6 bases, with 9 bases spanning the gap. The CDR3 totals 11 residues.

The rearrangement links TRBV10-3 to TRBJ2-3; no definite D call. This CDR3 is 14 amino acids long. V lost 3 bases to trimming and J lost 0 bases, with 7 bases between them. Germline lookup yields CDR1 ENHRY and CDR2 SYGVKD. The CDR3 spells CAISDRGSTDTQYF. Written as DNA, the CDR3 is TGTGCCATCAGTGACCGAGGAAGCACAGATACGCAGTATTTT.

The genes are TRBV2 and TRBJ2-5; the D is unclear. The CDR3 has 14 residues. V was pared by 5 bases and J by 0 bases, with 10 bases between. CDR1 and CDR2 (germline): SNHLY, FYNNEI. The CDR3 DNA reads as TGTGCCAGCAGTTTCACGGTGTACCAAGAGACCCAGTACTTC. Protein sequence: CASSFTVYQETQYF.

This clone turned up a few times. The rearrangement uses TRBV7-6 and TRBJ2-5; the D is unclear. The CDR3 runs 16 residues. Germline V gives CDR1 SGHVS, CDR2 FNYEAQ. V shed 0 bases and J shed 0 bases, with 11 bases lying between them. This CDR3 is CASSLAPLSDQETQYF. CDR3 nucleotides: TGTGCCAGCAGCTTAGCTCCCTTATCCGACCAAGAGACCCAGTACTTC.

The CDR3 spells CASSHVGAGGAGETQYF. DNA of the CDR3: TGCGCCAGCAGCCACGTAGGGGCAGGGGGCGCAGGGGAGACCCAGTACTTC. V usage is TRBV4-1 and J usage is TRBJ2-5; 8 nucleotides align to TRBD1. The germline CDR1 and CDR2 sequences are MGHRA and YSYEKL. With 3 bases clipped from V and 5 bases from J, the junction kept 14 bases outside the gene matches. There are 17 residues in the CDR3.

V usage is TRBV19 and J usage is TRBJ2-5; 7 nucleotides agree with TRBD1. The germline gives CDR1 LNHDA, CDR2 SQIVND (reference sequence). Unmatched junction bases numbered 9, after V lost 1 base and J lost 1 base. The CDR3 loop spans 17 amino acids. This CDR3 reads CASSIGAGDRLQETQYF. CDR3 coding DNA: TGTGCCAGTAGTATAGGGGCCGGGGACAGACTCCAAGAGACCCAGTACTTC.

This clone was seen a single time. V is TRBV4-3 and J is TRBJ2-1; TRBD2 matches 7 bases. The trim removed 1 base at V and 9 bases at J, leaving 0 bases unmatched. Germline CDR1 and CDR2: LGHNA and YSLEER. This CDR3 region has 12 residues. The CDR3 sequence is CASSQAGGEQFF. CDR3 nucleotide sequence: TGCGCCAGCAGCCAAGCGGGAGGTGAGCAGTTCTTC.

V and J are TRBV7-8 and TRBJ1-1; weak D call: TRBD1 (5 bases). This CDR3 has 14 residues. Deletions cut 0 bases from V and 4 bases from J, with 9 bases between. CDR1 SGHVS and CDR2 FQNEAQ come from the germline V gene. CDR3 in amino acids: CASSLASRATEAFF. DNA for the CDR3: TGTGCCAGCAGCTTAGCTTCCAGGGCCACTGAAGCTTTCTTT.

This clone has just a few counts. The rearrangement links TRBV11-2 to TRBJ2-2; D is unresolved. This CDR3 is built from 17 residues. Trimming took 1 base from V and 4 from J, leaving 16 bases between them. Germline CDR1 is SGHAT and CDR2 is FQNNGV. In nucleotides, the CDR3 is TGTGCCAGCAGCTTAGGGGCAGACCTCAAGCCCACCGGGGAGCTGTTTTTT. It translates to CASSLGADLKPTGELFF.

The rearrangement links TRBV7-9 to TRBJ2-5; D is perhaps TRBD2 (6 bases). Germline CDR1 and CDR2: SEHNR and FQNEAQ (reference sequence). This CDR3 has 15 amino acids. Deletions cut 5 bases from V and 0 bases from J, with 13 bases between. DNA of the CDR3: TGTGCCAGCAGCCCCCGGGACTTGTACCAAGAGACCCAGTACTTC. Its protein product is CASSPRDLYQETQYF.

J is TRBJ1-2 and V is TRBV6-6; 8 bases are a match to TRBD1. From germline, CDR1 is MNHNY and CDR2 SVGAGI (reference sequence). Trimming took 5 bases from V and 6 from J; bases not matched to a gene: 5. The CDR3 is made up of 13 amino acids. The CDR3 DNA reads TGTGCCAGCAGTAAGACAGGGGTGGATGGCTACACCTTC. It codes for CASSKTGVDGYTF.

The CDR3 DNA follows: TGTGCCAGCAGTTTGGAGATTCAGTCTGGAAACACCATATATTTT. This codes for CASSLEIQSGNTIYF. This chain joins TRBV28 and TRBJ1-3; D call uncertain. V shed 3 bases and J shed 1 base, with 10 bases lying between them. Per the germline V gene, CDR1 is MDHEN and CDR2 is SYDVKM. This CDR3 is 15 amino acids long.

The V gene is TRBV11-3, the J gene TRBJ2-2; the D gene is possibly TRBD2 (6 bases). Germline CDR1 and CDR2: SGHNT and YENEEA. CDR3 length: 15 amino acids. The germline V and J ends were trimmed by 3 bases and 6 bases, with 14 bases remaining between them. In nucleotides, the CDR3 is TGTGCCAGCAGCTTGCCTAGCGAAGTGTCCGGGGAGCTGTTTTTT. Protein sequence: CASSLPSEVSGELFF. The variable domain in full, completed from reference TRBV11-3 and TRBJ2-2, reads EAGVVQSPRYKIIEKKQPVAFWCNPISGHNTLYWYLQNLGQGPELLIRYENEEAVDDSQLPKDRFSAERLKGVDSTLKIQPAELGDSAVYLCASSLPSEVSGELFFGEGSRLTVL.

This clone was detected only once. The chain combines TRBV14 with TRBJ2-1, with 8 bases fitting TRBD1. Trimming removed 4 bases from V and 3 bases from J; junction bases left unmatched: 5. Per the germline V gene, CDR1 is SGHDN and CDR2 is FVKESK. This CDR3 has 15 amino acids. The DNA for the CDR3 is TGTGCCAGCAGCCGGACAGGGACCTACTACAATGAGCAGTTCTTC. It is translated as CASSRTGTYYNEQFF.

V is TRBV5-6 and J is TRBJ1-2, with 11 positions matching TRBD1. The CDR3 runs to 14 residues. Germline values: CDR1 SGHDT, CDR2 YYEEEE. Trimming cost V 3 bases and J 3 bases; bases outside gene matches: 1. The CDR3 bases are TGTGCCAGCAGCTGGGACAGGGGGGACTATGGCTACACCTTC. It specifies CASSWDRGDYGYTF. The entire variable domain, with the rest obtained from reference TRBV5-6 and TRBJ1-2, is as follows: DAGVTQSPTHLIKTRGQQVTLRCSPKSGHDTVSWYQQALGQGPQFIFQYYEEEERQRGNFPDRFSGHQFPNYSSELNVNALLLGDSALYLCASSWDRGDYGYTFGSGTRLTVV.

The rearrangement joins TRBV6-4 to TRBJ1-1; D possibly corresponds to TRBD1 (5 bases). This CDR3 spans 13 amino acids. V dropped 7 bases and J dropped 1 base, with 10 bases sitting between them. Germline lookup yields CDR1 MRHNA and CDR2 SNTAGT. CDR3 amino acids: CASKRQTNTEAFF. The CDR3 nucleotides read TGTGCCAGCAAACGACAGACGAACACTGAAGCTTTCTTT.

This chain joins TRBV5-1 and TRBJ1-2; D perhaps matches TRBD1 (5 bases). Germline V gene sequence: CDR1 SGHRS, CDR2 YFSETQ. This CDR3 region has 14 residues. Trimming took off 0 bases at V and 6 bases at J, with 12 bases between the two ends. CDR3 sequence (DNA): TGCGCCAGCAGCTTGGCCCAGGGAAGTCATGGCTACACCTTC. Translation gives CASSLAQGSHGYTF.

The chain is built from TRBV6-5 and TRBJ2-5, with TRBD2 matching 8 bases. Germline trimming cut 8 bases from V and 7 bases from J; bases unmatched to any gene: 9. Germline assignment: CDR1 MNHEY and CDR2 SVGAGI. The CDR3 contains 13 residues. CDR3 DNA: TGTGCCAGCTTTAGCGGGGCCTCCGGGACCCAGTACTTC. Its protein is CASFSGASGTQYF.

The chain recombines TRBV6-1 with TRBJ2-3; a possible D gene is TRBD1 (6 bases). The germline V gene has CDR1 MNHNS and CDR2 SASEGT. V lost 6 bases to trimming and J lost 6 bases, with 10 bases between them. This CDR3 has 12 residues. CDR3 coding DNA: TGTGCCAGCAGCCGACAGGTGGATACGCAGTATTTT. It specifies CASSRQVDTQYF.

The rearrangement links TRBV7-2 to TRBJ2-1, with D possibly being TRBD2 (6 bases). The germline V gene encodes CDR1 SGHTA and CDR2 FQGNSA. Between the trimmed V and J ends, which lost 4 bases and 8 bases, there was a span of 15 bases. This CDR3 has 14 amino acids. CDR3 DNA: TGTGCCAGCAGCTCCCCCCCACCGGGAGATGAGCAGTTCTTC. Translated: CASSSPPPGDEQFF.

This chain connects TRBV4-1 to TRBJ1-1; 8 bases fit TRBD1. Germline CDR1 and CDR2: MGHRA and YSYEKL. This CDR3 comprises 16 residues. J was trimmed by 1 base and V by 4 bases; bases with no gene match: 8. The CDR3 loop reads CASSRTRTGWNTEAFF. CDR3 coding DNA: TGCGCCAGCAGCCGTACTCGGACAGGGTGGAACACTGAAGCTTTCTTT.

This CDR3 reads CASSLYTGQVTDTQYF. The CDR3 nucleotides are TGTGCCAGCAGCTTATATACGGGACAGGTCACAGATACGCAGTATTTT. The gene calls are TRBV5-6 and TRBJ2-3; 8 positions agree with TRBD1. Germline V gene data show CDR1 as SGHDT and CDR2 as YYEEEE. The V segment lost 2 bases and the J segment 2 bases; nucleotides outside the gene matches: 7. This CDR3 comprises 16 residues.

Only one count was recorded for this clone. This chain connects TRBV12-3 or TRBV12-4 to TRBJ2-7, with TRBD1 matching over 8 bases. The CDR3 spans 13 residues. With 1 base clipped from V and 7 bases from J, the junction kept 3 bases outside the gene matches. In DNA form, the CDR3 reads TGTGCCAGCAGTTTAGGACAGGGGAGTGAGCAGTACTTC. This codes for CASSLGQGSEQYF.

This chain uses TRBV6-6 with TRBJ1-1, with no clear D. V shed 3 bases and J shed 2 bases, with 10 bases lying between them. CDR1 is MNHNY and CDR2 is SVGAGI in the germline V gene (reference sequence). The CDR3 sequence is 14 residues long. The CDR3 DNA reads as TGTGCCAGCAGTTATCGGAGGGAAAACACTGAAGCTTTCTTT. Translating gives CASSYRRENTEAFF.

The chain has TRBV4-1 and TRBJ1-2, with 8 bases lining up with TRBD1. This CDR3 spans 14 amino acids. Per germline, CDR1 MGHRA and CDR2 YSYEKL. The V segment lost 4 bases and the J segment 4 bases; nucleotides outside the gene matches: 5. This chain's CDR3 is CASSPGQGIYGYTF. CDR3 coding DNA: TGCGCCAGCAGCCCCGGACAGGGAATCTATGGCTACACCTTC.

The chain carries TRBV4-3 and TRBJ1-6, with D tentatively TRBD1 (5 bases). Trimming stripped 1 base from V and 5 bases from J, with 15 bases between. Germline loops: CDR1 LGHNA, CDR2 YSLEER. The CDR3 has 17 amino acids. Written as DNA, the CDR3 is TGCGCCAGCAGCCAAGCCCCGGGGGGGACGAATAATTCACCCCTCCACTTT. Its translation: CASSQAPGGTNNSPLHF.

This clone was counted a single time. The chain recombines TRBV6-6 with TRBJ1-3; D is unresolved. Germline V gene lookup returns CDR1 MNHNY and CDR2 SVGAGI (reference sequence). The CDR3 spans 16 residues. Trimming removed 2 bases from V and 0 bases from J, with 11 bases in between. The CDR3 bases are TGTGCCAGCAGTTACCTACGCGCCATCTCTGGAAACACCATATATTTT. This gives the protein CASSYLRAISGNTIYF.

The rearrangement uses TRBV3-1 (or the pseudogene TRBV3-2) and TRBJ1-1, with no clear D. The CDR3 has 13 amino acids. Trimming left V 0 bases short and J 11 bases short, with 13 bases between. Per the germline V gene, CDR1 is LGHDT and CDR2 is YNNKEL (reference sequence). CDR3 sequence (DNA): TGTGCCAGCAGCCAAGAATCCCGAGGGCGGGCTTTCTTT. This gives the protein CASSQESRGRAFF.

J is TRBJ2-2 and V is TRBV10-3; 12 bases map to TRBD1. The CDR3 is 15 amino acids. Trimming at V came to 10 bases and at J to 4 bases, leaving 7 bases not matched to a gene. Germline CDR1 is ENHRY and CDR2 is SYGVKD. CDR3 in DNA: TGTGCCACGGGGACAGGGGGCTTGGGCACCGGGGAGCTGTTTTTT. This encodes CATGTGGLGTGELFF.